The present T cell receptor beta chain was sequenced within a study of control samples from healthy donors and cancer patients (dated by TCRdb to the early 2020s). Inclusive of the bounding cysteine and phenylalanine, the CDR3 is 13 residues long. Here the CDR3 DNA is all that survives: 39 bases in frame from base 1. From a lookup of the germline V gene (reference sequence), CDR1 and CDR2 are LNHDA and SQIVND. The junction shows trimming of 6 bases on V and 0 bases on J, plus 8 bases between the germline ends. Points on this clone: Its antigen is not yet known. Per-base qualities were not stored, and no clone one base away is much larger.

Libraries were made using the immunoSEQ multiplex PCR assay. Sourced from immuneACCESS, this table was stored by TCRdb with only in-frame sequences that have V and J called. A share of the clones is absent; for the studies checked, an unresolved V gene accounts for under half, and the remainder has no known explanation. In all, the sample holds roughly 86,000 clones, and 91% of those were seen once. The biggest ten clones account for 15% to 19% of the sample. The sequence was obtained from a man aged 30-40 years in good health. Here the chain combines TRBV19 and TRBJ1-1, with no confident D gene call. Specimen: blood. The CDR3 amino acid sequence is: CASSSDMNTEAFF. The DNA sequence reads TGTGCCAGTAGCTCTGACATGAACACTGAAGCTTTCTTT.